What follows describes a single T cell receptor (beta chain). Antigen unknown. This entry comes from a study of vaccination and CD4 T cells after COVID-19. The overall study: Participants were administered two doses of either the BNT162b2 or the mRNA-1273 vaccine.

The assay that was used to sequence DNA from cultured CD4+ T cells was the Oncomine TCR Beta short-read assay. CD4+ T cells were cultured, and genomic DNA was extracted from them. Each CDR3 protein is one row after TCRdb ran MiXCR on the PCR reads. The sample carries 7,500 to 9,500 distinct CDR3 sequences, roughly half recorded once. Trimming cost V 6 bases and J 6 bases; bases outside gene matches: 7. This CDR3 region has 15 residues. CDR1 and CDR2 (germline): SGHNT, YENEEA. The treatment denotes: roughly ten-day PBMC culture with coronavirus spike peptide pools or control peptides (ViraFEST assay). For ViraFEST, peptide pools expanded antigen-specific T cells, after which the TCRs were sequenced.

V gene TRBV11-3 combines with J gene TRBJ2-3, with 12 nucleotides matching TRBD2. This sequence was found in a human donor who had recovered from COVID-19. Sample: CD4+ T cells from blood, cultured in vitro. The CDR3 reads CASSAGLAGLDTQYF. The CDR3 DNA reads TGTGCCAGCAGTGCCGGACTAGCGGGATTGGATACGCAGTATTTT.